The 18 T cell receptor beta chains reported below all come from one sample, sequenced in a study of OX40 agonist ivuxolimab in advanced cancers. TCRdb keeps only in-frame clones here, not all; method: immunoSEQ multiplex PCR. The data hold over 65,000 clones, with about 88% observed a single time. Sample: CD4+ or CD8+ T cells sorted from blood, taken in a trial of the OX40 agonist ivuxolimab. The source of these receptors is an adult with an advanced solid tumor such as melanoma, head and neck, liver or kidney cancer.

This clone was detected a few times. CDR3 nucleotides: TGCGCCAGCAGTGAGTCCTCGTTTGGTGAGCAGTTCTTC. Translating gives CASSESSFGEQFF. V gene TRBV10-2 combines with J gene TRBJ2-1; the D is unclear. This CDR3 contains 13 residues. In germline, CDR1 is WSHSY, CDR2 SAAADI. V lost 0 bases and J 9 bases, leaving 9 bases between the germline ends.

The chain employs TRBV28 and TRBJ1-2; D is uncertain. From germline, CDR1 is MDHEN and CDR2 SYDVKM. This CDR3 has 11 amino acids. V gave up 6 bases and J gave up 5 bases, with 7 bases separating them. The CDR3 loop reads CASSLNYGYTF. CDR3 DNA: TGTGCCAGCAGCCTGAATTATGGCTACACCTTC.

The chain links TRBV7-9 to TRBJ2-7; D is undetermined. The CDR3 totals 12 residues. Trimming left V 5 bases short and J 3 bases short, with 8 bases between. Per germline, CDR1 SEHNR and CDR2 FQNEAQ (reference sequence). CDR3 loop: CASSDQVYEQYF. The CDR3 DNA sequence: TGTGCCAGCAGCGATCAAGTCTACGAGCAGTACTTC.

This chain joins TRBV5-5 and TRBJ1-1; D might be TRBD1 (5 bases). Germline CDR1 and CDR2: SGHKS and YYEKEE (reference sequence). The CDR3 is 14 residues long. V was shortened by 0 bases and J by 3 bases, with 9 bases between the two germline ends. Here the CDR3 reads CASSLVGDYTEAFF. CDR3 sequence (DNA): TGTGCCAGCAGCTTGGTTGGGGACTACACTGAAGCTTTCTTT.

The gene calls are TRBV14 and TRBJ2-2, with a weak D call TRBD2 (5 bases). CDR1 SGHDN and CDR2 FVKESK come from the germline V gene. V lost 6 bases and J lost 5, with 10 bases in between. This CDR3 comprises 13 residues. The CDR3 sequence: CASRQRGTGELFF. CDR3 nucleotide sequence: TGTGCCAGCAGGCAACGGGGAACCGGGGAGCTGTTTTTT.

This sequence joins TRBV11-2 and TRBJ1-5, with no clear D. Germline-derived CDR1 and CDR2 are SGHAT and FQNNGV. This CDR3 region has 14 residues. Deletions cut 6 bases from V and 15 bases from J, with 24 bases between. CDR3 bases: TGTGCCAGCAGGCTCCCGGCGGCAAGGTTTTTATTGCATTTT. Translating it yields CASRLPAARFLLHF.

This clone was observed a single time. V and J are TRBV5-6 and TRBJ2-3; 15 bases map to TRBD2. The ends lost 4 bases at V and 7 bases at J; junction bases unmatched: 10. Germline V gene lookup returns CDR1 SGHDT and CDR2 YYEEEE. The length of the CDR3 is 17 residues. The CDR3 DNA reads TGTGCCAGCAGCCGGAGGACTAGCGGGGGGGCCGGACATACGCAGTATTTT. Encoded protein: CASSRRTSGGAGHTQYF.

This clone has a handful of counts. The chain recombines TRBV28 with TRBJ1-5, with D unresolved. Per germline, CDR1 MDHEN and CDR2 SYDVKM. This CDR3 contains 13 residues. The germline V and J ends were trimmed by 3 bases and 5 bases, with 8 bases remaining between them. The CDR3 reads CASSLDEYQPQHF. Here the CDR3 DNA reads TGTGCCAGCAGTTTGGACGAATATCAGCCCCAGCATTTT. The variable domain in full, with the rest retrieved from reference TRBV28 and TRBJ1-5, is DVKVTQSSRYLVKRTGEKVFLECVQDMDHENMFWYRQDPGLGLRLIYFSYDVKMKEKGDIPEGYSVSREKKERFSLILESASTNQTSMYLCASSLDEYQPQHFGDGTRLSIL.

The rearrangement joins TRBV6-4 to TRBJ2-3, with D possibly matching TRBD2 (7 bases). Germline CDR1 reads MRHNA; CDR2 reads SNTAGT. With 6 bases removed from V and 2 bases from J, the gap between germline ends came to 12 bases. The CDR3 is 14 residues long. As DNA, the CDR3 is TGTGCCAGCAGCTGGGGGGGGGCCACAGATACGCAGTATTTT. Translated: CASSWGGATDTQYF.

The genes are TRBV15 and TRBJ1-1, with D possibly TRBD1 on 6 matching bases. The CDR3 length is 14 residues. The germline gives CDR1 LNHNV, CDR2 YYDKDF (reference sequence). V lost 1 base and J lost 5, with 11 bases in between. The CDR3: CATSRAGGGTEAFF. The DNA of the CDR3 is TGTGCCACCAGCAGAGCCGGAGGGGGAACTGAAGCTTTCTTT.

This chain connects TRBV19 to TRBJ2-3; possibly TRBD1 for D (8 bases). The germline CDR1 and CDR2 sequences are LNHDA and SQIVND (reference sequence). The CDR3 runs 15 residues. Trimming removed 6 bases from V and 3 bases from J, with 16 bases in between. The CDR3 DNA reads TGTGCCAGTAGCGACAGGGGAGGGGGTACAGATACGCAGTATTTT. Residues: CASSDRGGGTDTQYF.

This clone was counted a few times. The chain links TRBV5-4 to TRBJ2-7; a possible D gene is TRBD2 (5 bases). The CDR3 runs 15 residues. V lost 0 bases and J lost 1, with 11 bases in between. Germline values: CDR1 SGHNT, CDR2 YYREEE (reference sequence). This CDR3 is CASSLGAVSSYEQYF. CDR3 nucleotide sequence: TGTGCCAGCAGCTTGGGAGCGGTCAGTTCCTACGAGCAGTACTTC.

J is TRBJ1-2 and V is TRBV28; the D is unclear. Germline loops: CDR1 MDHEN, CDR2 SYDVKM. The CDR3 totals 12 residues. With 8 bases removed from V and 4 bases from J, the gap between germline ends came to 11 bases. The CDR3 is CASHQNLYGYTF. In nucleotides, the CDR3 is TGTGCCAGCCACCAGAATCTCTATGGCTACACCTTC.

The chain recombines TRBV2 with TRBJ2-7; D possibly uses TRBD1 or TRBD2 (5 bases each). Deletions cut 6 bases from V and 0 bases from J, with 18 bases between. The CDR3 covers 16 residues. In germline, CDR1 is SNHLY, CDR2 FYNNEI. The CDR3 loop is CASSDTRDPASYEQYF. DNA for the CDR3: TGTGCCAGCAGCGACACCCGGGACCCAGCCTCCTACGAGCAGTACTTC.

The rearrangement uses TRBV7-5 and TRBJ2-1. TRBV7-5 is flagged as a pseudogene. The CDR3 extends over 13 amino acids. The CDR3 sequence is CVRSPGRHTKQFF. CDR3 nucleotides: TGTGTCAGAAGTCCGGGACGTCACACTAAGCAGTTCTTC.

This clone has just one count. The chain couples TRBV11-2 to TRBJ1-1; D is unresolved. This CDR3 comprises 12 residues. The V gene's germline CDR1 is SGHAT and CDR2 FQNNGV. V dropped 6 bases and J dropped 5 bases, with 10 bases sitting between them. For the CDR3, the DNA is TGTGCCAGCAGACAAGGACGGACTGAAGCTTTCTTT. It is translated as CASRQGRTEAFF.

In the case of this clone: Mismatch with germline at one junction end may stem from a read error. The rearrangement uses TRBV19 and TRBJ2-6; 8 nucleotides align to TRBD2. Germline assignment: CDR1 LNHDA and CDR2 SQIVND (reference sequence). The CDR3 is made up of 12 amino acids. CDR3 residues: CASSGLATVLTF. CDR3 nucleotide sequence: TGTGCCAGTAGTGGACTAGCCACCGTCCTGACTTTC.

The chain has TRBV5-6 and TRBJ1-3; TRBD1 aligns across 7 bases. Germline CDR1 SGHDT, CDR2 YYEEEE. V shed 5 bases, J shed 2 bases, and the junction held 7 bases outside the gene matches. This CDR3 is 15 amino acids long. CDR3 bases: TGTGCCAGCAGTTTAACGGGACAGCCTGGAAACACCATATATTTT. Its translation is CASSLTGQPGNTIYF. The full variable domain, in which reference TRBV5-6 and TRBJ1-3 provide the parts outside the CDR3, is DAGVTQSPTHLIKTRGQQVTLRCSPKSGHDTVSWYQQALGQGPQFIFQYYEEEERQRGNFPDRFSGHQFPNYSSELNVNALLLGDSALYLCASSLTGQPGNTIYFGEGSWLTVV.